One sample yielded the 27 T cell receptor beta chains listed below, sequenced in a study of breast tumors, draining lymph nodes, adjacent tissues. TCRdb called the multiplex PCR reads again in MiXCR, with one record for every CDR3 protein. Counted here are tens of thousands of distinct CDR3 sequences, about 70% occurring once; the ten biggest clones make up roughly a quarter. Sample: tumor-adjacent breast tissue. All receptors come from a female donor with breast cancer. Some clones in this sample may be carry-over from other donors' samples.

This rearrangement joins TRBV5-1 to TRBJ2-3; 7 bases match TRBD2. Trimming took 6 bases from V and 0 from J; bases not matched to a gene: 10. CDR3 length: 16 residues. Germline V lookup: CDR1 SGHRS, CDR2 YFSETQ. The CDR3 loop is CASTLTYSGSTDTQYF. CDR3 DNA: TGCGCCAGCACACTAACGTATAGCGGGAGCACAGATACGCAGTATTTT. The variable domain in full, completed from reference TRBV5-1 and TRBJ2-3, reads KAGVTQTPRYLIKTRGQQVTLSCSPISGHRSVSWYQQTPGQGLQFLFEYFSETQRNKGNFPGRFSGRQFSNSRSEMNVSTLELGDSALYLCASTLTYSGSTDTQYFGPGTRLTVL.

This clonotype is labeled as medium-sized. The CDR3 reads CASSLRGSYEQYF. The DNA for the CDR3 is TGTGCCAGTAGTCTCAGGGGGTCCTACGAGCAGTACTTC. V gene TRBV19 combines with J gene TRBJ2-7, with 7 bases aligning to TRBD1. The CDR3 loop spans 13 amino acids. J was trimmed by 1 base and V by 5 bases; bases with no gene match: 2. Germline V gives CDR1 LNHDA, CDR2 SQIVND (reference sequence).

The chain is built from TRBV7-2 and TRBJ2-1, with D perhaps being TRBD1 or TRBD2 (5 bases each). V was pared by 6 bases and J by 7 bases, with 10 bases between. Germline values: CDR1 SGHTA, CDR2 FQGNSA. The CDR3 has 12 amino acids. CDR3 bases: TGTGCCAGCAGGGGGGTCAGAAATGAGCAGTTCTTC. Translation: CASRGVRNEQFF.

The chain recombines TRBV10-2 with TRBJ2-3; D not certain. The CDR3 loop spans 14 amino acids. From germline, CDR1 is WSHSY and CDR2 SAAADI. V lost 2 bases and J 2 bases, leaving 8 bases between the germline ends. CDR3: CASSESTITDTQYF. The CDR3 nucleotides are TGCGCCAGCAGTGAGAGTACCATCACAGATACGCAGTATTTT.

This sequence joins TRBV2 and TRBJ2-7, with TRBD2 as a possible D gene (5 bases). This CDR3 spans 15 amino acids. Germline V gives CDR1 SNHLY, CDR2 FYNNEI. Trimming shortened V by 7 bases and J by 5 bases, and 21 bases separated the two germline ends. CDR3 in amino acids: CASMLTILLGNEQYF. CDR3 nucleotide sequence: TGTGCCAGCATGTTAACTATCCTCCTCGGGAACGAGCAGTACTTC.

The V gene is TRBV20-1, the J gene TRBJ1-5; 8 bases align to TRBD1. In germline, CDR1 is DFQATT, CDR2 SNEGSKA (reference sequence). J was trimmed by 3 bases and V by 6 bases; bases with no gene match: 13. CDR3 length equals 16 residues. The CDR3 spells CSAQELQGVNNQPQHF. In DNA, the CDR3 is TGCAGTGCGCAGGAACTACAGGGGGTCAACAATCAGCCCCAGCATTTT.

This clonotype was observed once. The chain carries TRBV29-1 and TRBJ2-7; 9 bases fit TRBD2. V shed 2 bases, J shed 2 bases, and the junction held 4 bases outside the gene matches. This CDR3 is built from 14 residues. Germline CDR1 and CDR2: SQVTM and ANQGSEA. CDR3 in amino acids: CSVEPSGRTYEQYF. As DNA, the CDR3 is TGCAGCGTTGAACCCAGCGGGAGGACCTACGAGCAGTACTTC.

Only a few counts were recorded for this clonotype. The chain employs TRBV2 and TRBJ2-1; 8 nucleotides line up with TRBD2. This CDR3 is 15 amino acids long. Germline loops: CDR1 SNHLY, CDR2 FYNNEI. V dropped 9 bases and J dropped 1; count of bases not matched to a gene: 8. CDR3 coding DNA: TGTGCCAGGGAGTTTCCGGGAGGGTCCTACAATGAGCAGTTCTTC. The encoded protein is CAREFPGGSYNEQFF.

This chain uses TRBV20-1 with TRBJ2-3; 12 bases are a match to TRBD2. This CDR3 region has 15 residues. Germline V gene data show CDR1 as DFQATT and CDR2 as SNEGSKA (reference sequence). V was pared by 5 bases and J by 5 bases, with 8 bases of the junction left unmatched. The CDR3 DNA reads as TGCAGTGCTGACCTAGCGGGAGGGCTTGTAGATACGCAGTATTTT. Translation: CSADLAGGLVDTQYF.

The J gene is TRBJ2-3, the V gene TRBV5-6, with D unclear. The ends were cut back, 4 bases at V and 0 bases at J, with 12 bases in the middle. The germline CDR1 and CDR2 sequences are SGHDT and YYEEEE. The CDR3 runs to 15 residues. The CDR3 reads CASSVGASSTDTQYF. CDR3 nucleotides: TGTGCCAGCAGCGTGGGTGCGTCGAGCACAGATACGCAGTATTTT.

This rearrangement joins TRBV6-4 to TRBJ2-1; D not resolved. Looked up from germline, CDR1 is MRHNA and CDR2 is SNTAGT. The V and J ends lost 0 bases and 9 bases respectively, with 9 bases between them. The CDR3 consists of 13 residues. The CDR3 DNA sequence: TGTGCCAGCAGTGACTCGAGTCGCGTTGAGCAGTTCTTC. It specifies CASSDSSRVEQFF.

The chain combines TRBV20-1 with TRBJ2-7; TRBD2 might be the D (6 bases). Germline-derived CDR1 and CDR2 are DFQATT and SNEGSKA (reference sequence). With 1 base removed from V and 4 bases from J, the gap between germline ends came to 14 bases. The CDR3 spans 14 residues. CDR3 in amino acids: CSARVDGRLYEQYF. The CDR3 DNA reads TGCAGTGCTAGAGTAGACGGGAGATTGTACGAGCAGTACTTC.

A single count supports this clonotype. The chain recombines TRBV11-2 with TRBJ1-2; D is uncertain. There are 11 residues in the CDR3. Germline V gene data show CDR1 as SGHAT and CDR2 as FQNNGV. The V end lost 4 bases, the J end lost 5 bases, and 5 bases lay between the germline ends. The CDR3 spells CASSSGYGYTF. CDR3 in DNA: TGTGCCAGCAGCTCCGGTTATGGCTACACCTTC.

The chain is built from TRBV7-9 and TRBJ1-5, with D unresolved. Germline CDR1 reads SEHNR; CDR2 reads FQNEAQ (reference sequence). V was clipped by 4 bases and J by 0 bases, with 4 bases between them. The CDR3 contains 13 residues. In DNA, the CDR3 is TGTGCCAGCAGCTATCTTAGCAATCAGCCCCAGCATTTT. This translates into CASSYLSNQPQHF.

This clonotype was detected ten times or more. J is TRBJ2-7 and V is TRBV5-6, with D possibly matching TRBD1 (6 bases). Looked up from germline, CDR1 is SGHDT and CDR2 is YYEEEE. This CDR3 spans 16 amino acids. V lost 4 bases to trimming and J lost 3 bases, with 20 bases between them. CDR3 DNA: TGTGCCAGCAGCCAGACACAGGGTCCAAGAGTCTACGAGCAGTACTTC. Protein: CASSQTQGPRVYEQYF.

The chain is built from TRBV4-2 and TRBJ1-2; TRBD1 is a possible D gene (5 bases). From germline, CDR1 is LGHNA and CDR2 YNFKEQ. Trimming took off 2 bases at V and 3 bases at J, with 10 bases between the two ends. The CDR3 is made up of 14 amino acids. DNA of the CDR3: TGTGCCAGCAGCCAACAGGGATGGGACTATGGCTACACCTTC. Its translation is CASSQQGWDYGYTF.

The chain combines TRBV20-1 with TRBJ2-1; TRBD2 is a possible D gene (5 bases). CDR3 length: 13 residues. Trimming removed 5 bases at V and 5 bases at J, with 13 bases between. Germline CDR1 DFQATT, CDR2 SNEGSKA (reference sequence). The CDR3 DNA reads TGCAGTGCTTACCGGACTTCTAACAATGAGCAGTTCTTC. It specifies CSAYRTSNNEQFF.

The rearrangement uses TRBV14 and TRBJ1-6; no clear D gene. Trimming shortened V by 7 bases and J by 5 bases, and 12 bases separated the two germline ends. The germline V gene has CDR1 SGHDN and CDR2 FVKESK. The CDR3 spans 14 residues. The CDR3 DNA reads TGTGCCAGCACTAACAGTCCTAATAATTCACCCCTCCACTTT. Translated: CASTNSPNNSPLHF.

The chain links TRBV6-5 to TRBJ1-6; D is undetermined. Germline values: CDR1 MNHEY, CDR2 SVGAGI. Trimming left V 7 bases short and J 9 bases short, with 16 bases between. The CDR3 is made up of 14 amino acids. The CDR3 region has the DNA TGTGCCAGCAAGGCGGGCCGAATGGCTTCACCCCTCCACTTT. It specifies CASKAGRMASPLHF.

This chain joins TRBV7-9 and TRBJ1-2; TRBD1 agrees at 7 bases. The CDR3 consists of 13 residues. CDR1 is SEHNR and CDR2 is FQNEAQ in the germline V gene (reference sequence). The V gene end was trimmed by 4 bases and the J gene end by 8 bases; junction bases not matched to a gene: 7. As DNA, the CDR3 is TGTGCCAGCAGCTCACCCCGGGACAGCGGCTACACCTTC. The encoded protein is CASSSPRDSGYTF.

This rearrangement joins TRBV11-1 to TRBJ2-1; 10 bases line up with TRBD1. V dropped 4 bases and J dropped 5; count of bases not matched to a gene: 2. CDR3 size: 14 residues. Looked up from germline, CDR1 is SGHAT and CDR2 is FQDESV (reference sequence). CDR3 nucleotide sequence: TGTGCCAGCAGCTCGGGACAGGGGAACAATGAGCAGTTCTTC. Encoded protein: CASSSGQGNNEQFF.

The gene calls are TRBV12-3 or TRBV12-4 and TRBJ1-2; D possibly corresponds to TRBD1 (6 bases). The CDR3 totals 15 residues. V was cut by 5 bases and J by 8 bases, with 21 bases left in between. The CDR3 sequence: CASSASAGAMVGYTF. CDR3 coding DNA: TGTGCCAGCAGTGCGTCGGCAGGGGCTATGGTGGGCTACACCTTC.

V usage is TRBV5-6 and J usage is TRBJ2-2, with 10 nucleotides matching TRBD2. CDR3 size: 15 residues. The V and J ends lost 1 base and 10 bases, in that order; junction bases with no gene match: 7. CDR1 and CDR2 from the germline V gene are SGHDT and YYEEEE. In DNA, the CDR3 is TGTGCCAGCAGCTTGTCTCTAGCGGGAGTTGTGGAGCTGTTTTTT. Residues: CASSLSLAGVVELFF.

This clonotype was picked up many times. The J gene is TRBJ2-7, the V gene TRBV3-1; a weak D match, TRBD1 (5 bases). V lost 0 bases and J lost 3, with 6 bases in between. Germline V gene data show CDR1 as LGHDT and CDR2 as YNNKEL (reference sequence). CDR3 length: 13 amino acids. The CDR3 protein is CASSQDQGYEQYF. CDR3 DNA: TGTGCCAGCAGCCAAGATCAGGGCTACGAGCAGTACTTC.

The chain is built from TRBV7-2 and TRBJ2-2; tentatively, D is TRBD1 or TRBD2 (6 bases each). The V gene lost 5 bases and the J gene lost 4 bases, with 17 bases spanning the gap. This CDR3 has 16 residues. Germline V gene sequence: CDR1 SGHTA, CDR2 FQGNSA. CDR3 protein: CASSRPAGGGTGELFF. In nucleotides, the CDR3 is TGTGCCAGCAGCCGACCAGCCGGAGGGGGCACCGGGGAGCTGTTTTTT. The full variable domain, completed using reference TRBV7-2 and TRBJ2-2, is GAGVSQSPSNKVTEKGKDVELRCDPISGHTALYWYRQSLGQGLEFLIYFQGNSAPDKSGLPSDRFSAERTGGSVSTLTIQRTQQEDSAVYLCASSRPAGGGTGELFFGEGSRLTVL.

The V gene is TRBV9, the J gene TRBJ1-2; 9 bases match TRBD1. The V segment lost 2 bases and the J segment 6 bases; nucleotides outside the gene matches: 8. Germline V gene data show CDR1 as SGDLS and CDR2 as YYNGEE. The CDR3 loop spans 15 amino acids. CDR3 protein: CASSVHRGPVDGYTF. As DNA, the CDR3 is TGTGCCAGCAGCGTTCACAGGGGGCCAGTTGATGGCTACACCTTC.

This chain joins TRBV24-1 and TRBJ2-5; TRBD2 aligns across 14 bases. From germline, CDR1 is KGHDR and CDR2 SFDVKD. V trimming: 3 bases; J trimming: 4 bases; junction bases outside the gene matches: 6. This CDR3 region has 17 residues. The CDR3 spells CATSDPRLAGGPETQYF. In DNA, the CDR3 is TGTGCCACCAGTGATCCCCGACTAGCGGGAGGGCCAGAGACCCAGTACTTC.